This entry features one TCR beta chain sequence. The sample is drawn from a study of blood T cell repertoires in COVID-19. Study-level information: Samples came from the United States, Italy and Spain, spanning acute and convalescent COVID-19. Nucleic acid was either cDNA or gDNA, and it came from T cells, B-cell-depleted T cells, or PBMCs.

In the authors' workflow: Estimation of nucleated cell counts relied on the amplification of reference gene primers. The data were produced by immunoSEQ multiplex PCR, yet TCRdb's version contains in-frame clones alone and is incomplete. That table is the source of V, J and clone size, and D and trimming were worked out from the DNA. The sample records 200,000 to 250,000 clones, approximately 80% being singletons. The CDR3 is 14 residues long. Germline V CDR1 and CDR2: SGHRS, YFSETQ. The V gene lost 0 bases and the J gene lost 5 bases, with 11 bases spanning the gap. What was sequenced was peripheral blood. This TCR was recovered from a woman aged 50 to 60 with acute or convalescent COVID-19. V is TRBV5-1 and J is TRBJ1-2; D gene ambiguous. CDR3 region: CASSLGEEVYGYTF. The CDR3 nucleotides are TGCGCCAGCAGCTTGGGGGAGGAGGTATATGGCTACACCTTC.